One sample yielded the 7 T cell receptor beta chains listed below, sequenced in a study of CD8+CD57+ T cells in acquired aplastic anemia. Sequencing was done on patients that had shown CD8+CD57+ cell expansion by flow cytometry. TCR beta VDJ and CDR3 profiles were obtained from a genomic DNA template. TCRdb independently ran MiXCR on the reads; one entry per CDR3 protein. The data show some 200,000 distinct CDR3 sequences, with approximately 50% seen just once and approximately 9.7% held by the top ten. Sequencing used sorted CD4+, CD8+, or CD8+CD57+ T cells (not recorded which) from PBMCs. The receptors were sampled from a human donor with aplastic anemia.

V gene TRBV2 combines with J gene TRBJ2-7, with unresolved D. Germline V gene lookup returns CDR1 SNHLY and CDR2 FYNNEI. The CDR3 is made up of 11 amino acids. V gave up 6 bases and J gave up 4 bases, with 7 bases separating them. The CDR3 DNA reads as TGTGCCAGCAGCGCTTGGTACGAGCAGTACTTC. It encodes CASSAWYEQYF.

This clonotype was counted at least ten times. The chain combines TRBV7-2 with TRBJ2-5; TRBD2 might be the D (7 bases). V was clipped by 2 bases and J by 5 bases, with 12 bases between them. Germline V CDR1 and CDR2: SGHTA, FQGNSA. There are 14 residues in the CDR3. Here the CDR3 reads CASSLSRGAETQYF. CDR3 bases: TGTGCCAGCAGCTTAAGTCGGGGGGCGGAGACCCAGTACTTC.

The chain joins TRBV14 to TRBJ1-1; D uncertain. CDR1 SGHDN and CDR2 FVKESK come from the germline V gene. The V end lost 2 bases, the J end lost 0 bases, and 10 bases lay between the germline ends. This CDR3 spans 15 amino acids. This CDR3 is CASSQRTGMNTEAFF. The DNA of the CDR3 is TGTGCCAGCAGCCAACGGACGGGGATGAACACTGAAGCTTTCTTT.

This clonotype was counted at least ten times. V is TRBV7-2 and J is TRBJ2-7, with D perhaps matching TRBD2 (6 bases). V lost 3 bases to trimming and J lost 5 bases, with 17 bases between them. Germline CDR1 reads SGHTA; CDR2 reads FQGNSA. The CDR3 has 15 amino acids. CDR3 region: CASSLRTGGGNEQYF. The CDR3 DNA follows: TGTGCCAGCAGCTTGCGAACCGGGGGAGGAAACGAGCAGTACTTC. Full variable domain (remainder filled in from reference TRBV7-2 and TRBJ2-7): GAGVSQSPSNKVTEKGKDVELRCDPISGHTALYWYRQSLGQGLEFLIYFQGNSAPDKSGLPSDRFSAERTGGSVSTLTIQRTQQEDSAVYLCASSLRTGGGNEQYFGPGTRLTVT.

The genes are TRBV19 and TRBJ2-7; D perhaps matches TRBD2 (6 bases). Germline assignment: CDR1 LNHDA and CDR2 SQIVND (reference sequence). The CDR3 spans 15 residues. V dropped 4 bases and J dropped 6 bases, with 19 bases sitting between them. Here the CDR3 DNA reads TGTGCCAGTAGTACCAACCGTATCGGGAGATCCGAGCAGTACTTC. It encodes CASSTNRIGRSEQYF.

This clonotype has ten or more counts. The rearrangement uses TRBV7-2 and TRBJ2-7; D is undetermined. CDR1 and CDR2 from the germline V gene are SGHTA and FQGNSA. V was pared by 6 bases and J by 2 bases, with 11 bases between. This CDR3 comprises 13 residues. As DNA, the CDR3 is TGTGCCAGCAGGTTGGGCAGTACCTACGAGCAGTACTTC. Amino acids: CASRLGSTYEQYF.

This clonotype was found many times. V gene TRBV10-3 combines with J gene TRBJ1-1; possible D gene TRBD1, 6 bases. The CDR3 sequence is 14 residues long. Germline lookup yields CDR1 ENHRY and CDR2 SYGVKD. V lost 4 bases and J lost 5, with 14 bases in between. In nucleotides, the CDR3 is TGTGCCATCAGTGTCGACACAGGGTTAACTGAAGCTTTCTTT. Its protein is CAISVDTGLTEAFF.